The source of this T cell receptor beta chain is a study of blood T cell repertoires in COVID-19. Study background: Whether acute or convalescent, the COVID-19 samples came from the United States, Italy and Spain.

CDR3 length: 13 amino acids. V dropped 2 bases and J dropped 4 bases, with 8 bases sitting between them. In the original workflow: Researchers report that nucleated cell counts were estimated from reference gene primer amplification. Profiling relied on immunoSEQ multiplex PCR, and the TCRdb table lists in-frame clones only, not all of them. The V and J calls and clone size are taken from that table; D and trimming were inferred from the DNA. The data contain some 250,000 clones, roughly 77% of them singletons. The gene calls are TRBV12-3 or TRBV12-4 and TRBJ1-1; D gene ambiguous. The sequence was collected from a woman of 80 years or more with acute or convalescent COVID-19. Sequenced input: peripheral blood. CDR3 coding DNA: TGTGCCAGCAGTTTAAGACACCCCACTGAAGCTTTCTTT. This codes for CASSLRHPTEAFF.